This T cell receptor beta chain was observed in a study of post-analysis software for immune sequencing data. About this clonotype: What it recognizes is unknown.

V gave up 5 bases and J gave up 4 bases, with 13 bases separating them. Germline loops: CDR1 LNHDA, CDR2 SQIVND (reference sequence). The CDR3 runs to 14 residues. Unique molecular identifiers were present in the TCR beta cDNA libraries. One entry per CDR3 protein, called by TCRdb with MiXCR from the PCR reads. The data show about 540,000 distinct CDR3 sequences, approximately 34% seen once. General study results and limits: Among a handful of TRBV segments more frequent in patients than controls were TRBV5-6, TRBV5-1 and TRBV20-1.

The rearrangement links TRBV19 to TRBJ2-3; D is possibly TRBD2 (5 bases). This TCR was recovered from a girl under 18 with multiple sclerosis. What was sequenced was blood. CDR3 region: CASSVDSRPDTQYF. CDR3 DNA sequence: TGTGCCAGTAGTGTGGACTCCCGACCAGATACGCAGTATTTT. The full variable domain, with the rest looked up from reference TRBV19 and TRBJ2-3, is DGGITQSPKYLFRKEGQNVTLSCEQNLNHDAMYWYRQDPGQGLRLIYYSQIVNDFQKGDIAEGYSVSREKKESFPLTVTSAQKNPTAFYLCASSVDSRPDTQYFGPGTRLTVL.